This T cell receptor beta chain is drawn from a study of early stage breast cancer tumors (dated by TCRdb to about 2017). With respect to the entire study: Of the roughly 15 invasive breast tumors, around twelve were found to be estrogen receptor-positive, progesterone receptor-positive and HER2-negative. Of the approximately twelve ER+/PR+/HER2- tumors, eight were classified as invasive ductal carcinomas and four as invasive lobular carcinomas. On average, each sample had 8 to 10-fold read coverage. A total of 2,651,842 templates, representing 850,000 to 1,400,000 unique clonotypes, were detected across all samples. General findings and caveats noted by the study authors: Roughly 2.5-fold higher T cell density and higher clonality were observed in tumors than in adjacent normal breast tissue. Enriched TCRB sequences shared across patients were found to be mostly commonly generated sequences that were unlikely to play an important role in the tumor microenvironment. Repertoires from blood resembled normal breast more closely than tumor, and using blood as a reference for each tissue separated tumor from normal in 14 of 16 patients. Because the cohort was small, a breakdown by tumor subtype could not be done. Chain pairing and functional markers such as CD4, CD8 and FOXP3 were missed by bulk genomic DNA sequencing of unsorted cells.

The study profiled bulk TCR beta-chain repertoires in matched peripheral blood, tumor and adjacent normal breast tissue taken from approximately 15 patients with early-stage breast cancer. Before surgery, roughly 4.5-11 mL of whole blood was collected into EDTA tubes and then processed within 2 hours. Ficoll-Paque centrifugation in SepMate-50 tubes was used to isolate peripheral blood mononuclear cells. For storage in liquid nitrogen, PBMCs were cryopreserved as aliquots of roughly 2 to 4.5 million cells in roughly 90% FBS with about 10% DMSO. The Qiagen AllPrep DNA/RNA Mini kit was used to extract genomic DNA. Trimming leaves V shorter by 1 base and J shorter by 7 bases, with the junction holding 3 bases beyond the gene matches. The CDR3 sequence holds 15 residues, the cysteine and phenylalanine included. CDR3 DNA only is kept here, 45 bases in frame from base 1. The CDR1 and CDR2 encoded by the germline V gene are SGHDN and FVKESK.

Two independent genomic DNA replicates were amplified for each sample, with around 0.5 ug used for blood and approximately 1.5 ug for tumor or normal breast. Following the manufacturer's instructions, the ImmunoSeq Intro kit was used to carry out TCRB sequencing on genomic DNA. The multiplex PCR ran for 31 cycles using proprietary primers and spike-in control sequences for absolute quantification. An 87-bp fragment spanning the CDR3 and flanking V and J genes was sequenced with single-end 150-bp reads. Seven samples, with two replicates for each sample, were multiplexed per lane of an Illumina MiSeq using version 3.0 chemistry. On the authors' methods: Raw data were processed by the vendor's proprietary pipeline, with both replicates merged into one result per sample. To define clonotypes, the study grouped productive rearrangements that shared the V-gene family, CDR3 amino acid sequence and J-gene segment. Clonality was computed as 1 minus the normalized Shannon entropy (Pielou evenness) of TCRB abundances. To estimate T cell density, the total number of templates was divided by the input cell count, which was inferred from how much DNA went in. Recon was used with default parameters to estimate total repertoire diversity and clonality. Tumor-enriched clonotypes were defined as having over 0.1% abundance in tumor and at least 32-fold higher abundance than in normal breast. Drawn from immuneACCESS, this table holds only the in-frame rearrangements with V and J called that TCRdb kept. Clones are partly lost; checked studies trace under half to an unresolved V gene and leave the rest unexplained. The DNA was the basis for D and trimming; V, J and clone size are from that table. This sample comprises about 36,000 clones, less than 80% of them detected only once. The ten biggest clones cover 6.5% to 8% of the sample.

With regard to this clone: Its antigen has not been determined. No much larger clonotype is one base removed from it; base qualities were not supplied.

This clonotype originated in a person aged 55 to 70 with breast cancer. Sequencing used blood. This sequence uses TRBV14 and TRBJ1-6; 8 central bases correspond to TRBD1. The base sequence is TGTGCCAGCAGCCAAGTCACAGGGGGAAATTCACCCCTCCACTTT. This sequence encodes CASSQVTGGNSPLHF. When the CDR3 is completed using the reference TRBV14 and TRBJ1-6 genes on either side, the full variable domain is EAGVTQFPSHSVIEKGQTVTLRCDPISGHDNLYWYRRVMGKEIKFLLHFVKESKQDESGMPNNRFLAERTGGTYSTLKVQPAELEDSGVYFCASSQVTGGNSPLHFGNGTRLTVT.